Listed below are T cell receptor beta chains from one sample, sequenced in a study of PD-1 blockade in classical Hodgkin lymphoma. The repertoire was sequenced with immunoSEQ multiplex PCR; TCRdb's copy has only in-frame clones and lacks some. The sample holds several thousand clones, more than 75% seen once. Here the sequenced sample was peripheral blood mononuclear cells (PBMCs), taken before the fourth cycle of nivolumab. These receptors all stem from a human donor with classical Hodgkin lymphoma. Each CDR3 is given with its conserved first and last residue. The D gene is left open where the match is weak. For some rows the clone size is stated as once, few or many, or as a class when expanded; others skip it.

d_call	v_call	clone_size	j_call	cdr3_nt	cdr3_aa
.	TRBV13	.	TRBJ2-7	TGTGCCAGCAGCTTAACAGGAAAGTCCTACGAGCAGTACTTC	CASSLTGKSYEQYF
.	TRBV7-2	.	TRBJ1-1	TGTGCCAGCAGCTTAGTTGAGGACACTGAAGCTTTCTTT	CASSLVEDTEAFF
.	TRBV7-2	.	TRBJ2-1	TGTGCCAGCAGCCAACTGGCTGAGCAGTTCTTC	CASSQLAEQFF
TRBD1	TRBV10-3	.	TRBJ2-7	TGTGCCATCAGTGACTCCGGTCCGGGGGACAGGGGCTACGAGCAGTACTTC	CAISDSGPGDRGYEQYF
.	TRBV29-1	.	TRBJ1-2	TGCAGCGTTGAAGGCAGCCCCGCTTATGGCTACACCTTC	CSVEGSPAYGYTF
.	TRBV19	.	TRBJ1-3	TGTGCCAGTAGTACCCCTCCAGGGGCCAGCTCTGGAAACACCATATATTTT	CASSTPPGASSGNTIYF
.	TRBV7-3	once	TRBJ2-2	TGTGCCAGCAGGGCTGAGGGGGGCGCGAACACCGGGGAGCTGTTTTTT	CASRAEGGANTGELFF
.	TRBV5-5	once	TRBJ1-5	TGTGCCAGCAGCTTGGGGCTACGTAGCAATCAGCCCCAGCATTTT	CASSLGLRSNQPQHF
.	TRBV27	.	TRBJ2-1	TGTGCCAGCAGTCTCAACAATGAGCAGTTCTTC	CASSLNNEQFF
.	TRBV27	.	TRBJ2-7	TGTGCCAGCAGTCCCCATTCCTTCTACGAGCAGTACTTC	CASSPHSFYEQYF
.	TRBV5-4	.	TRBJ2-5	TGTGCCAGCAGCCCCCCTCAGGGGATCCAAGAGACCCAGTACTTC	CASSPPQGIQETQYF
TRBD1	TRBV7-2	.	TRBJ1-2	TGTGCCAGCAGCTTAGCGGGGACAGCGAACGGCTACACCTTC	CASSLAGTANGYTF
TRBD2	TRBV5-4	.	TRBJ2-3	TGTGCCAGCAGCGGGAGAGGGCGGGGGACGACCACAGATACGCAGTATTTT	CASSGRGRGTTTDTQYF
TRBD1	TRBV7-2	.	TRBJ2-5	TGTGCCAGCAGCATCTGGACAGGGGGCGGCGAGACCCAGTACTTC	CASSIWTGGGETQYF
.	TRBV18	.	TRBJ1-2	TGTGCCAGCTCACCACCCAGCGCGACGGATTCTCAAGGCTACACCTTC	CASSPPSATDSQGYTF
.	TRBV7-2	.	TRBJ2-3	TGTGCCAGCAGCTTTTGGTCGGGGGCCCTTGGGGGTACGCAGTATTTT	CASSFWSGALGGTQYF
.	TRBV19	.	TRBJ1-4	TGTGCCAGTAGTATCAGGGGATACACTAATGAAAAACTGTTTTTT	CASSIRGYTNEKLFF
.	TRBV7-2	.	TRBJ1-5	TGTGCCAGCAGCTTAAGGGGCGGCTATCAGCCCCAGCATTTT	CASSLRGGYQPQHF
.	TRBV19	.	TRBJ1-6	TGTGCCAGCGGGGTGAGGAGCTCCTATAATTCACCCCTCCACTTT	CASGVRSSYNSPLHF
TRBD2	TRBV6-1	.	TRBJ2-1	TGTGCCAGCAGTGGCTCTACTAGCGGGGGGAACAATGAGCAGTTCTTC	CASSGSTSGGNNEQFF
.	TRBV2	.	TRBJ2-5	TGTGCCAGCAGTGGACAGGCGGAAAAGACCCAGTACTTC	CASSGQAEKTQYF
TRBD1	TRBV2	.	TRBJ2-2	TGTGCCAGCAGTGAACCCCAGGGGGATTTCACCGGGGAGCTGTTTTTT	CASSEPQGDFTGELFF
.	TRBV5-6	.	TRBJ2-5	TGTGCCAGCAGCTTGCTTCTGGTTTGGGGGCCGGAGAGCAAGCAGACCCAGTACTTC	CASSLLLVWGPESKQTQYF
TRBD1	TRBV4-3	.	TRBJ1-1	TGCGCCAGCAGCCAAGACCGCGGGACAGACAACACTGAAGCTTTCTTT	CASSQDRGTDNTEAFF
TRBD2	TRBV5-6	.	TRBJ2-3	TGTGCCAGCAGCTGGAGACTAGCGGGGGCCCCAAGAAGCACAGATACGCAGTATTTT	CASSWRLAGAPRSTDTQYF
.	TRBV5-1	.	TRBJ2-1	TGCGCCAGGGCCCCAAGAGGTCTTGAGTTGGTGTCGCACAATGAGCAGTTCTTC	CARAPRGLELVSHNEQFF
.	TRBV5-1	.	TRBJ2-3	TGCGCCAGCAGCTTTTCTGAGCTGGGTACGCAGTATTTT	CASSFSELGTQYF
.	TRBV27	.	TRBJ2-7	TGTGCCACGGGGGTCGGGATCGACAGGAGCTCCTACGAGCAGTACTTC	CATGVGIDRSSYEQYF
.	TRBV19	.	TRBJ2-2	TGTGCCAGTAGTTTAAACAGGGTTACCGGGGAGCTGTTTTTT	CASSLNRVTGELFF
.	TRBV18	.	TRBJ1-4	TGTGCCAGCTCACCATCGGAAAGGCAAAGTGAAAAACTGTTTTTT	CASSPSERQSEKLFF
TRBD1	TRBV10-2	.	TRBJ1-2	TGCGCCAGCGCCCGGGACAGCGCTAACTATGGCTACACCTTC	CASARDSANYGYTF
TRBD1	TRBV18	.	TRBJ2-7	TGTGCCAGCTCACCGGGACAGGGAGCCTACGAGCAGTACTTC	CASSPGQGAYEQYF
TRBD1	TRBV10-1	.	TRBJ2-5	TGCGCCAGCAGTGAATCTGGGACAGGGCGGGAGACCCAGTACTTC	CASSESGTGRETQYF
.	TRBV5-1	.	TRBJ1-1	TGCGCCAGCAGCTTGGCTGATGTAGGACAGTTCTACCTCACTGAAGCTTTCTTT	CASSLADVGQFYLTEAFF
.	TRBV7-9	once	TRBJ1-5	TGTGCCAGCAGCTTAGCTTCAAGAGATCAGCCCCAGCATTTT	CASSLASRDQPQHF
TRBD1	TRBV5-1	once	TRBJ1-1	TGCGCCAGCAGCTTGGGGCGGACAGGGGGAAACACTGAAGCTTTCTTT	CASSLGRTGGNTEAFF
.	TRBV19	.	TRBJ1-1	TGTGCCAGTAGTATTCAGCGGCAGCTCCAGAACACTGAAGCTTTCTTT	CASSIQRQLQNTEAFF
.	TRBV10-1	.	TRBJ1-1	TGCGCCAGCAGTGAGTCAGGGTTGGTCGCTGAAGCTTTCTTT	CASSESGLVAEAFF
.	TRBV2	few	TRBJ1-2	TGTGCCAGCAGTAAAGACGGGAACTATGGCTACACCTTC	CASSKDGNYGYTF
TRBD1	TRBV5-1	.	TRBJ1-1	TGCGCCAGCAGACAAATACCAGGGGGCGATATGAACACTGAAGCTTTCTTT	CASRQIPGGDMNTEAFF
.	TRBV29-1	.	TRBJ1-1	TGCAGCGTTGAGCTACAGGCTTCCAACACTGAAGCTTTCTTT	CSVELQASNTEAFF
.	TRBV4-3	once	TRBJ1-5	TGCGCCAGCAGCCAAGATGTCCGTCAAGATCAGCCCCAGCATTTT	CASSQDVRQDQPQHF
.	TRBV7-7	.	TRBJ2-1	TGTGCTAGCAGCTTATTCGGGGATAACAATGAGCAGTTCTTC	CASSLFGDNNEQFF
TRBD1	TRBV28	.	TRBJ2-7	TGTGCCAGCAGTGGGTCGACAGGGACCTACGAGCAGTACTTC	CASSGSTGTYEQYF
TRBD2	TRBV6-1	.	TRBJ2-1	TGTGCCAGCAGTGAAGCAGCGGGATCATACAATGAGCAGTTCTTC	CASSEAAGSYNEQFF
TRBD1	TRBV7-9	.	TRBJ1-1	TGTGCCAGCAGTTCCCCGACAGGGGCAGGGAACACTGAAGCTTTCTTT	CASSSPTGAGNTEAFF
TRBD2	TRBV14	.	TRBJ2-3	TGTGCCAGCAGCCGGACTAGCGGTGGCACAGATACGCAGTATTTT	CASSRTSGGTDTQYF
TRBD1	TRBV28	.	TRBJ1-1	TGTGCCAGCAGTTTAGCGGGACAGATAAACACTGAAGCTTTCTTT	CASSLAGQINTEAFF
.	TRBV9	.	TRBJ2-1	TGTGCCAGCAGCGTAGATTCCAATGAGCAGTTCTTC	CASSVDSNEQFF
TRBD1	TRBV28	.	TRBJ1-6	TGTGCCATTCTACCGGGGACAGGTACAAATTCACCCCTCCACTTT	CAILPGTGTNSPLHF
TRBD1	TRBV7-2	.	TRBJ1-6	TGTGCCAGCAGCTGGGGACAGCGTAATTCACCCCTCCACTTT	CASSWGQRNSPLHF
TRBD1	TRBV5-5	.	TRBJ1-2	TGTGCCAGCAGCTCCCTGACAGGGTATGGCTACACCTTC	CASSSLTGYGYTF
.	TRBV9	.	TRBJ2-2	TGTGCCAGCAGCGTAGACATCGCTAGTACCGGGGAGCTGTTTTTT	CASSVDIASTGELFF
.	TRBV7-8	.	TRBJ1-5	TGTGCCAGCAGCTTAGCGGGCAGGGAACCCCAGCATTTT	CASSLAGREPQHF
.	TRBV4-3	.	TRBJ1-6	TGCGCCAGCAGCCAAGAATTTATCCGATTTGGCCCTCTCCACTTT	CASSQEFIRFGPLHF
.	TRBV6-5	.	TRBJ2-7	TGTGCCAGCAGTTCCTTTTGGACATCTTATGAGCAGTACTTC	CASSSFWTSYEQYF